Following are 5 T cell receptor beta chains from one sample sequenced in a study of technical replicates of blood from several donors. Sequencing was performed with immunoSEQ multiplex PCR; in TCRdb, only in-frame clones are kept and a portion is missing. This repertoire shows about 83,000 clones, roughly 94% found once; its top ten account for 0.25%. Sequencing input: T cells isolated from PBMCs. These receptors all come from a human donor in good health.

The rearrangement uses TRBV6-1 and TRBJ2-1, with D perhaps TRBD2 (5 bases). Trimming stripped 6 bases from V and 4 bases from J, with 10 bases between. Germline V CDR1 and CDR2: MNHNS, SASEGT. The CDR3 extends over 13 amino acids. CDR3 protein: CASRATRYNEQFF. CDR3 sequence (DNA): TGTGCCAGCAGAGCTACTAGATACAATGAGCAGTTCTTC.

V usage is TRBV6-6 and J usage is TRBJ1-6, with D unclear. Germline assignment: CDR1 MNHNY and CDR2 SVGAGI (reference sequence). V was clipped by 0 bases and J by 0 bases, with 6 bases between them. There are 16 residues in the CDR3. In nucleotides, the CDR3 is TGTGCCAGCAGTTACTCGCGGGGCTCCTATAATTCACCCCTCCACTTT. Translated: CASSYSRGSYNSPLHF.

The chain uses TRBV13 and TRBJ2-7; 11 bases agree with TRBD2. The CDR3 totals 15 residues. With V trimmed by 4 bases and J by 4 bases, 6 bases remained unmatched. Germline loops: CDR1 PRHDT, CDR2 FYEKMQ (reference sequence). The CDR3 sequence is CASSSPGLAEYEQYF. The CDR3 nucleotides are TGTGCCAGCAGCTCCCCGGGACTAGCGGAGTACGAGCAGTACTTC.

This chain links TRBV4-1 with TRBJ1-6, with D tentatively TRBD1 (6 bases). Per the germline V gene, CDR1 is MGHRA and CDR2 is YSYEKL. Deletions cut 1 base from V and 9 bases from J, with 10 bases between. The CDR3 sequence is 14 residues long. Here the CDR3 reads CASSQVPGASPLHF. The CDR3 nucleotides are TGCGCCAGCAGCCAAGTACCAGGGGCTTCACCCCTCCACTTT.

The genes are TRBV7-9 and TRBJ2-7, with D tentatively TRBD2 (6 bases). The V gene lost 2 bases and the J gene lost 3 bases, with 11 bases spanning the gap. Germline CDR1 reads SEHNR; CDR2 reads FQNEAQ (reference sequence). This CDR3 region has 14 residues. In DNA form, the CDR3 reads TGTGCCAGCAGCTTAACCGGGAGTAGCTACGAGCAGTACTTC. Encoded protein: CASSLTGSSYEQYF.